Described below is a single TCR beta chain sequence and its context. Its antigen is unknown. These data originate in a study of post-analysis software for immune sequencing data. The TCR beta cDNA libraries contained unique molecular identifiers. TCRdb fed the PCR reads into MiXCR, producing one record per CDR3 protein. The table lists 450,000 to 650,000 distinct CDR3 sequences, 40% to 50% of them singletons. Study-level points and caveats: Samples sharing a preparation batch grouped tightly together when assessed by F measure. Controls significantly exceeded multiple sclerosis patients in normalized Chao1 diversity.

The TCR sequence derives from a girl aged 5-17 years with multiple sclerosis. Material for sequencing was blood.

Here the CDR3 reads CASSTTGQLYEQYF. The CDR3 DNA is TGTGCCAGCAGTACGACGGGACAGCTCTACGAGCAGTACTTC. The chain uses TRBV12-3 or TRBV12-4 and TRBJ2-7; 7 nucleotides match TRBD1. V lost 5 bases and J lost 3; bases outside the gene matches: 7. This CDR3 has 14 residues.